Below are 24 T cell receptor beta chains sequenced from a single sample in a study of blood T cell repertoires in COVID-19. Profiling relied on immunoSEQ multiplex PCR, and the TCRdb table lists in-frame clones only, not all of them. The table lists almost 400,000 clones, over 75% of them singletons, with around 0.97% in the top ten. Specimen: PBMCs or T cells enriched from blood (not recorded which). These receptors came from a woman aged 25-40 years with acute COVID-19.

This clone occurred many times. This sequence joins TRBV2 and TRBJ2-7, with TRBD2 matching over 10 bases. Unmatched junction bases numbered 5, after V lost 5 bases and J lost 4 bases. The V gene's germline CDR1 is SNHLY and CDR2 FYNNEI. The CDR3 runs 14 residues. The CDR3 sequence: CASSLDSGGYEQYF. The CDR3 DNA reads TGTGCCAGCAGTTTGGATAGCGGGGGGTACGAGCAGTACTTC. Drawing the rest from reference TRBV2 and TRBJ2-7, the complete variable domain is EPEVTQTPSHQVTQMGQEVILRCVPISNHLYFYWYRQILGQKVEFLVSFYNNEISEKSEIFDDQFSVERPDGSNFTLKIRSTKLEDSAMYFCASSLDSGGYEQYFGPGTRLTVT.

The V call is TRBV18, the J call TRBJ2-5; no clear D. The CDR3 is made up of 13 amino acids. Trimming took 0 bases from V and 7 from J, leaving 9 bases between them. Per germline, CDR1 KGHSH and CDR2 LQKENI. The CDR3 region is CASSPPRSGTQYF. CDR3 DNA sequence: TGTGCCAGCTCACCACCTCGATCAGGGACCCAGTACTTC.

The CDR3 loop reads CASTKGGVHTEAFF. The CDR3 DNA follows: TGTGCCAGCACCAAAGGAGGGGTTCACACTGAAGCTTTCTTT. The chain combines TRBV2 with TRBJ1-1, with a possible D match to TRBD1 (5 bases). The CDR3 contains 14 residues. V lost 7 bases and J lost 3, with 15 bases in between. Germline lookup yields CDR1 SNHLY and CDR2 FYNNEI.

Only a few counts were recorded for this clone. In nucleotides, the CDR3 is TGTGCCAGCTCACCACAGGGCAGGGACTCGAACACCGGGGAGCTGTTTTTT. Protein product: CASSPQGRDSNTGELFF. This chain connects TRBV18 to TRBJ2-2; D is possibly TRBD2 (6 bases). The germline CDR1 and CDR2 sequences are KGHSH and LQKENI. The CDR3 runs to 17 residues. V gave up 1 base and J gave up 0 bases, with 12 bases separating them.

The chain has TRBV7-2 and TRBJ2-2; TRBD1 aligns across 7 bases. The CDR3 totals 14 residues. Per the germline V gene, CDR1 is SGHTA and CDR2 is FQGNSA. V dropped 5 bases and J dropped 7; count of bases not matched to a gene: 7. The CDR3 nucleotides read TGTGCCAGCAGCGTACAGGGGCTAGTCGGGGAGCTGTTTTTT. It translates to CASSVQGLVGELFF.

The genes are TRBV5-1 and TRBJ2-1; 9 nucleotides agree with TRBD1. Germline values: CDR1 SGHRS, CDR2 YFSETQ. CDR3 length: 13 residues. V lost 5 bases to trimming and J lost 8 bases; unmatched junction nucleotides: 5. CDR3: CASRDRGFDEQFF. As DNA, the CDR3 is TGCGCCAGCAGGGACAGGGGCTTCGATGAGCAGTTCTTC. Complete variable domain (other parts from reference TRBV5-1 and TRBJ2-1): KAGVTQTPRYLIKTRGQQVTLSCSPISGHRSVSWYQQTPGQGLQFLFEYFSETQRNKGNFPGRFSGRQFSNSRSEMNVSTLELGDSALYLCASRDRGFDEQFFGPGTRLTVL.

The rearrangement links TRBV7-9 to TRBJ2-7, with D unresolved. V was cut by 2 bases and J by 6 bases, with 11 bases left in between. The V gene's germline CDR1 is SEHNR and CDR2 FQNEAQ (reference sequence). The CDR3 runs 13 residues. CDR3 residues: CASSLTAGSEQYF. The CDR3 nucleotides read TGTGCCAGCAGCTTAACAGCAGGATCCGAGCAGTACTTC. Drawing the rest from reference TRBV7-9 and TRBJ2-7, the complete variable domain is DTGVSQNPRHKITKRGQNVTFRCDPISEHNRLYWYRQTLGQGPEFLTYFQNEAQLEKSRLLSDRFSAERPKGSFSTLEIQRTEQGDSAMYLCASSLTAGSEQYFGPGTRLTVT.

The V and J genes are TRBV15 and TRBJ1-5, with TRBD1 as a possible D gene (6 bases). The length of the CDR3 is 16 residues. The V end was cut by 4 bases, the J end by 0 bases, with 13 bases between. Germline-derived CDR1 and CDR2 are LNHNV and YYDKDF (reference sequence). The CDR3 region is CATSNIGTLSNQPQHF. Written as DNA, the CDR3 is TGTGCCACCAGCAATATCGGGACACTTAGCAATCAGCCCCAGCATTTT.

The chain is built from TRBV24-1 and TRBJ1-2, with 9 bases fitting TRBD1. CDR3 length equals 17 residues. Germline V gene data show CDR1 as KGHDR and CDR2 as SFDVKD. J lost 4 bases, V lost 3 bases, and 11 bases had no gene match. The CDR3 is CATSDRRTGTGLYGYTF. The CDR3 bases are TGTGCCACCAGTGATCGACGAACCGGGACAGGGCTCTATGGCTACACCTTC.

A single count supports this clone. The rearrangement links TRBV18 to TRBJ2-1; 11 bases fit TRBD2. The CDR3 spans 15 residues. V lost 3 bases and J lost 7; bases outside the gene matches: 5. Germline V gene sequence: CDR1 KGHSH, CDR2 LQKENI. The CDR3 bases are TGTGCCAGCTCACCGGGACTAGCGGCTGGGAATGAGCAGTTCTTC. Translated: CASSPGLAAGNEQFF.

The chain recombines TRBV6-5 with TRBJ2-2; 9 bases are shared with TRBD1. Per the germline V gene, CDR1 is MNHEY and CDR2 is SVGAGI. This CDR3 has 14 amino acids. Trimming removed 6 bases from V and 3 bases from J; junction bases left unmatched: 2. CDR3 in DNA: TGTGCCAGCAGACAGGGGGCTGACACCGGGGAGCTGTTTTTT. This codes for CASRQGADTGELFF.

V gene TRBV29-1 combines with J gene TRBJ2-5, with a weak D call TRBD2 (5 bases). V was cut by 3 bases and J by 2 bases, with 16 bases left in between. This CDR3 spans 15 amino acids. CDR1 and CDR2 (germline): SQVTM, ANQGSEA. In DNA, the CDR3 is TGCAGCGTTGACAGGAGGATGGGAAAGCAAGAGACCCAGTACTTC. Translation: CSVDRRMGKQETQYF.

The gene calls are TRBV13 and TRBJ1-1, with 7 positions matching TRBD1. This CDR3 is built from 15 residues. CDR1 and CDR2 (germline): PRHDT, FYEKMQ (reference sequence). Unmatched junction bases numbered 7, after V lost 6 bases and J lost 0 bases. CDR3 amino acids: CASSRDRVMNTEAFF. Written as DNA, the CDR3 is TGTGCCAGCAGTCGAGACAGGGTCATGAACACTGAAGCTTTCTTT. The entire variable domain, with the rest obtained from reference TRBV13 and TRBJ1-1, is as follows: AAGVIQSPRHLIKEKRETATLKCYPIPRHDTVYWYQQGPGQDPQFLISFYEKMQSDKGSIPDRFSAQQFSDYHSELNMSSLELGDSALYFCASSRDRVMNTEAFFGQGTRLTVV.

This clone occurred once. Written as DNA, the CDR3 is TGTGCCAGCAGCACCACCCGGGACAGGGGACCGAACACTGAAGCTTTCTTT. Protein sequence: CASSTTRDRGPNTEAFF. The rearrangement uses TRBV7-9 and TRBJ1-1; 10 nucleotides agree with TRBD1. J gave up 1 base and V 5 bases, and 10 bases lay outside the gene matches. The CDR3 runs to 17 residues. Germline V gene data show CDR1 as SEHNR and CDR2 as FQNEAQ (reference sequence).

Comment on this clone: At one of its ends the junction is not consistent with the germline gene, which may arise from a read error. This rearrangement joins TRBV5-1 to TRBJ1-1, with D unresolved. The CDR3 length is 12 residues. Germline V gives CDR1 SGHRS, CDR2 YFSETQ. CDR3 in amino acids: CASSSPRGETFF. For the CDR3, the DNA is TGCGCCAGCAGCTCCCCCCGGGGTGAAACTTTCTTT.

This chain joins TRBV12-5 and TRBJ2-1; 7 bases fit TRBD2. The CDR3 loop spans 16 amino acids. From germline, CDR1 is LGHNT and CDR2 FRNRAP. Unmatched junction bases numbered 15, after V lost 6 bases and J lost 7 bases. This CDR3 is CASGNHQSVGRNEQFF. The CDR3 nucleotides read TGTGCTAGTGGCAATCACCAATCGGTCGGGAGGAATGAGCAGTTCTTC.

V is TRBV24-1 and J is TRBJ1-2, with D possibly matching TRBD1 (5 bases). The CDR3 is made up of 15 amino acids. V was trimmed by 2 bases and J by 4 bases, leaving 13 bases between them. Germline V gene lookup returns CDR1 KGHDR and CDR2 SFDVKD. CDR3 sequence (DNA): TGTGCCACCAGTGATTCCGGGCGACAGCCCTATGGCTACACCTTC. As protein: CATSDSGRQPYGYTF.

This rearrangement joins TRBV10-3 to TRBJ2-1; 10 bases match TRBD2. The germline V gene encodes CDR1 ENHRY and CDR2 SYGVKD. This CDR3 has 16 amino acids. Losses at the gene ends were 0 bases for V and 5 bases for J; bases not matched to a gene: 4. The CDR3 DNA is TGTGCCATCAGTGAGTCCGGGACTAGCGCCCACAATGAGCAGTTCTTC. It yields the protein CAISESGTSAHNEQFF.

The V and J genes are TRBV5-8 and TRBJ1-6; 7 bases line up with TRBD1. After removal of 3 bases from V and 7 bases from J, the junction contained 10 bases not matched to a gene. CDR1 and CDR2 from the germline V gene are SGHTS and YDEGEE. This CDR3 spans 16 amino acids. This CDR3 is CASSYRQGDTNSPLHF. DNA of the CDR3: TGTGCCAGCAGCTACAGACAGGGCGATACGAATTCACCCCTCCACTTT.

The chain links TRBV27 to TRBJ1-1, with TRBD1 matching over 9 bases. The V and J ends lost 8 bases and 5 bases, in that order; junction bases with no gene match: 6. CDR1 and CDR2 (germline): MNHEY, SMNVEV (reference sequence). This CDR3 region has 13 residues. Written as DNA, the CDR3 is TGTGCCAGCTGGGGGACAGGGAGTACTGAAGCTTTCTTT. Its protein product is CASWGTGSTEAFF.

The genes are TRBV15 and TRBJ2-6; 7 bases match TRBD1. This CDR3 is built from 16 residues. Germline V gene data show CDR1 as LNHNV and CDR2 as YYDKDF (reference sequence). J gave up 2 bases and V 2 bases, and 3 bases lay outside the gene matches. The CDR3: CATSRKTGPGANVLTF. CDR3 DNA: TGTGCCACCAGCAGAAAGACAGGGCCTGGGGCCAACGTCCTGACTTTC.

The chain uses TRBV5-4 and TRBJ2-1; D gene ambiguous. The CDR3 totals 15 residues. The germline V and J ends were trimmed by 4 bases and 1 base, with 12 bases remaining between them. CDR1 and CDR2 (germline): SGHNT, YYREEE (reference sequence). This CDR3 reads CASSRTPESYNEQFF. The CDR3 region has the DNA TGTGCCAGCAGCAGAACACCCGAATCCTACAATGAGCAGTTCTTC.

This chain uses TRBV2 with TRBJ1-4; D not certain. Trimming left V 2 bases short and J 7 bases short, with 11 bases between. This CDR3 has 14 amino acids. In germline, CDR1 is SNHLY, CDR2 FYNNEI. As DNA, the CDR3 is TGTGCCAGCAGTGAATTCAGAGGCAGTGAAAAACTGTTTTTT. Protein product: CASSEFRGSEKLFF.

For the CDR3, the DNA is TGTGCCAGCAGCGTAGAAGTTAGCTCGGAGACCCAGTACTTC. This gives the protein CASSVEVSSETQYF. The genes are TRBV9 and TRBJ2-5; D is unclear. CDR1 and CDR2 (germline): SGDLS, YYNGEE. V lost 0 bases and J 5 bases, leaving 11 bases between the germline ends. This CDR3 is built from 14 residues.